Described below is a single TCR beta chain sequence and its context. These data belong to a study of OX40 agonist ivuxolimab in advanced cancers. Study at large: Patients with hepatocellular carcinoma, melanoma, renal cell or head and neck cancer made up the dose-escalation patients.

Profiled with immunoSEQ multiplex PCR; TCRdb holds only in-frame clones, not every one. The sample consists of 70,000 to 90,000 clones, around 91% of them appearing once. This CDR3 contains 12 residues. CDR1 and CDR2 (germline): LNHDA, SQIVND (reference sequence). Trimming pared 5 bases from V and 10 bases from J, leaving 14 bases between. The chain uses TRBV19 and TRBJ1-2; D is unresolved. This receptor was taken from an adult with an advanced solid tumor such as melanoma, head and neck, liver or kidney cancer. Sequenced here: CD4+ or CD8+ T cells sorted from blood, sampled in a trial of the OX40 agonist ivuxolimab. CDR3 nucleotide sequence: TGTGCCAGTAGTGCCGGGGAAGGAACCTACACCTTC. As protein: CASSAGEGTYTF.